These T cell receptor beta chains were read from a single sample in a study of cytomegalovirus exposure and HLA in healthy donors. Using immunoSEQ multiplex PCR, the repertoire was profiled, and TCRdb retains in-frame clones only, with some absent. This table has 75,000 to 80,000 clones, approximately 70% appearing once. Material for sequencing was PBMCs. These receptor sequences come from a man aged 55 to 70 in good health and CMV-seropositive. Both conserved end residues are part of each CDR3. The order of the fields is J gene, V gene, D gene, clone size, CDR3 protein, CDR3 DNA. D genes are given only for firm matches. Clone size, where shown, is once, few, many, or a class for clones that have expanded.

TRBJ1-2 TRBV9 TRBD1 . CASSPWTGSYGYTF TGTGCCAGCAGCCCCTGGACAGGGAGCTATGGCTACACCTTC
TRBJ2-3 TRBV6-1 . . CASRRTDTTDTQYF TGTGCCAGCCGTAGGACAGACACCACAGATACGCAGTATTTT
TRBJ1-1 TRBV29-1 . . CSVLKQGEGTEAFF TGCAGCGTTCTTAAACAGGGAGAGGGGACTGAAGCTTTCTTT
TRBJ2-3 TRBV7-8 . . CASRALQGPTDTQYF TGTGCCAGCAGAGCATTGCAGGGGCCAACAGATACGCAGTATTTT
TRBJ2-5 TRBV11-2 TRBD2 . CASSLEFQAGGVETQYF TGTGCCAGCAGCTTAGAGTTCCAAGCGGGAGGTGTGGAGACCCAGTACTTC
TRBJ1-1 TRBV14 . few CASSQEGRDTEAFF TGTGCCAGCAGCCAAGAGGGGAGGGACACTGAAGCTTTCTTT
TRBJ2-1 TRBV9 . . CASSVGAEAYNEQFF TGTGCCAGCAGCGTAGGGGCAGAAGCCTACAATGAGCAGTTCTTC
TRBJ1-4 TRBV9 TRBD1 once CASSEQGAGEKLFF TGTGCCAGCAGCGAACAGGGGGCGGGTGAAAAACTGTTTTTT
TRBJ2-5 TRBV19 . . CASSKTYQETQYF TGTGCCAGTAGTAAGACTTATCAAGAGACCCAGTACTTC
TRBJ2-3 TRBV4-3 TRBD1 . CASSPRGRGTGDTLDSGDTQYF TGCGCCAGCAGCCCCCGTGGTAGGGGGACAGGGGACACGCTGGATTCAGGAGATACGCAGTATTTT
TRBJ1-1 TRBV11-2 . . CASSPPVRTEAFF TGTGCCAGCAGCCCTCCGGTGCGTACTGAAGCTTTCTTT
TRBJ2-3 TRBV9 . . CASSTTTGSPPRDTQYF TGTGCCAGCAGCACAACTACAGGCAGCCCCCCCCGTGATACGCAGTATTTT
TRBJ2-3 TRBV4-1 TRBD2 few CASSLGGTRVADTQYF TGCGCCAGCAGTCTGGGAGGGACTAGGGTGGCAGATACGCAGTATTTT
TRBJ1-2 TRBV11-1 . . CASSLALRKGYTF TGTGCCAGCAGCTTAGCGCTCAGGAAAGGCTACACCTTC
TRBJ1-4 TRBV27 TRBD1 . CASSPLGTGVQEKLFF TGTGCCAGCAGCCCCTTGGGAACAGGGGTCCAGGAAAAACTGTTTTTT
TRBJ2-7 TRBV2 . . CASRIGQTYEQYF TGTGCCAGCAGGATCGGACAGACCTACGAGCAGTACTTC
TRBJ2-5 TRBV23-1 TRBD2 . CASSRLAGGLLNGTQYF TGCGCCAGCAGTCGCCTAGCGGGGGGGCTATTGAATGGGACCCAGTACTTC
TRBJ1-2 TRBV7-2 . . CASSLRGGYTF TGTGCCAGCAGCTTACGGGGTGGCTACACCTTC
TRBJ2-3 TRBV14 . once CASSQDFGRDNLDGDTQYF TGTGCCAGCAGCCAAGATTTCGGTAGGGACAACTTAGATGGAGATACGCAGTATTTT
TRBJ2-5 TRBV2 TRBD1 . CASSETPGTGGETQYF TGTGCCAGCAGTGAAACACCCGGGACAGGGGGAGAGACCCAGTACTTC
TRBJ1-3 TRBV7-8 . once CASSLWHSGNTIYF TGTGCCAGCAGCTTATGGCACTCTGGAAACACCATATATTTT
TRBJ2-6 TRBV29-1 TRBD1 once CSVAQGAGANVLTF TGCAGCGTTGCCCAGGGGGCTGGGGCCAACGTCCTGACTTTC
TRBJ1-2 TRBV6-5 . . CASSFDRKGYTF TGTGCCAGCAGTTTCGACAGGAAAGGCTACACCTTC
TRBJ1-5 TRBV27 . few CASSLDGSLGPQHF TGTGCCAGCAGTTTAGACGGGTCCTTAGGGCCCCAGCATTTT
TRBJ2-7 TRBV6-6 . . CASLSRAEDEQYF TGTGCCAGTCTGTCAAGAGCCGAGGACGAGCAGTACTTC
TRBJ1-4 TRBV7-2 . few CASSLGLSNEKLFF TGTGCCAGCAGCTTAGGACTCAGCAATGAAAAACTGTTTTTT
TRBJ2-1 TRBV19 TRBD2 . CATGDNSGIYNEQFF TGTGCCACGGGGGACAATAGCGGGATCTACAATGAGCAGTTCTTC
TRBJ2-7 TRBV18 . . CASSPPQGGGSYEQYF TGTGCCAGCTCACCACCGCAGGGCGGTGGCTCCTACGAGCAGTACTTC
TRBJ2-7 TRBV27 . . CASSPIPIPLYEQYF TGTGCCAGCAGTCCCATTCCTATACCGCTCTACGAGCAGTACTTC